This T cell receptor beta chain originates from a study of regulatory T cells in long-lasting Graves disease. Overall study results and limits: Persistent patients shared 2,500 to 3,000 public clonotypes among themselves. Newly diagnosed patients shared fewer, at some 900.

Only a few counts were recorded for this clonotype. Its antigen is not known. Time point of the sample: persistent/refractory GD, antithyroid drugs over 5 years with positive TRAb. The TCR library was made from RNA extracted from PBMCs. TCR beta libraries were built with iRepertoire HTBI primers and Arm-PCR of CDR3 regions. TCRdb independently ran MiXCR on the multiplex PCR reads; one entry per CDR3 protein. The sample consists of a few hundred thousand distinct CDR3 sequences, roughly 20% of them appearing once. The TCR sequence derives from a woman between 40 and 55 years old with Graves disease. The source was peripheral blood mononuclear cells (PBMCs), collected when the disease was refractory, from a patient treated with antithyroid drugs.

The CDR3 sequence: CASSLGGSGNYEQYF. The CDR3 DNA reads as TGTGCCAGCAGCCTCGGGGGTAGCGGAAACTACGAGCAGTACTTC. V is TRBV7-2 and J is TRBJ2-7, with D possibly matching TRBD2 (6 bases). The V gene's germline CDR1 is SGHTA and CDR2 FQGNSA. The CDR3 has 15 amino acids. V dropped 5 bases and J dropped 3 bases, with 17 bases sitting between them.